This T cell receptor (beta chain) was observed in a study of vaccination effects on CD4 cells after COVID-19. Antigen-specific CD4+ T cells were first expanded with viral peptide pools by the ViraFEST assay and only then sequenced. Isolation of CD4+ T cells took place after about 10 days of culture. Either the mRNA-1273 or the BNT162b2 vaccine was given to participants as two doses. Cultures used 2 million or so PBMC per well, approximately 10 IU/ml IL-2 and 10 ug/ml peptides. At days 3 and 7, half of the medium was exchanged for IL-2 medium. Clones were sequenced by immunoSEQ multiplex PCR, and TCRdb holds only the in-frame ones, with some missing. The sample lists some 30,000 clones, over 55% occurring once. With regard to this clone: Its antigen is still unknown.

Per germline, CDR1 LNHDA and CDR2 SQIVND (reference sequence). The CDR3 is 15 residues long. The ends lost 9 bases at V and 8 bases at J; junction bases unmatched: 14. Study-level findings and limits: Clones induced by infection and by vaccine showed marked clonal contraction late after vaccination. Only 1 of 255 vaccine-induced clones from healthy vaccinees cross-reacted with common cold coronaviruses.

The sample consisted of CD4+ T cells from PBMCs cultured with SARS-CoV-2 spike peptides, taken after COVID-19 vaccination. This sequence was found in a human donor who received a COVID-19 vaccine. The chain carries TRBV19 and TRBJ1-4; 8 bases align to TRBD1. CDR3 in DNA: TGTGCCAGCAAAAGGCGACAGGGGCGGGGGGAAAAACTGTTTTTT. Its translation: CASKRRQGRGEKLFF.